This entry lists 31 T cell receptor beta chains sequenced from one sample in a study of T cells after yellow fever vaccination. Using its own MiXCR run on the 5' RACE reads, TCRdb lists one record per CDR3 protein. The table records hundreds of thousands of distinct CDR3 sequences, around 12% of them present only once. The sample in question was PBMCs, obtained on the day of the yellow fever booster vaccination. The receptors were sampled from a young man who received the YFV17D yellow fever vaccine.

This clonotype was detected only a few times. The chain employs TRBV5-1 and TRBJ2-7, with TRBD2 matching 14 bases. Germline assignment: CDR1 SGHRS and CDR2 YFSETQ. V lost 3 bases to trimming and J lost 4 bases; unmatched junction nucleotides: 3. CDR3 length: 15 amino acids. CDR3: CASSSGLAGEYEQYF. Written as DNA, the CDR3 is TGCGCCAGCAGCTCGGGACTAGCGGGGGAATACGAGCAGTACTTC.

The V and J genes are TRBV23-1 and TRBJ2-3; 12 bases are a match to TRBD2. TRBV23-1 is an ORF for which the function is uncertain. There are 17 residues in the CDR3. After removal of 4 bases from V and 5 bases from J, the junction contained 10 bases not matched to a gene. CDR3 sequence reads: CASSPLSSGRVEDTQYF. The CDR3 nucleotides read TGCGCCAGCAGTCCCCTATCTAGCGGGAGGGTTGAAGATACGCAGTATTTT.

This clonotype turned up a few times. This rearrangement joins TRBV20-1 to TRBJ1-3, with no clear D. Per the germline V gene, CDR1 is DFQATT and CDR2 is SNEGSKA (reference sequence). The CDR3 loop spans 14 amino acids. V was shortened by 4 bases and J by 0 bases, with 10 bases between the two germline ends. The CDR3 spells CSAKNGGSGNTIYF. The DNA for the CDR3 is TGCAGTGCTAAGAACGGCGGCTCTGGAAACACCATATATTTT.

The sample holds a few counts of this clonotype. The chain recombines TRBV5-6 with TRBJ2-1, with 8 positions matching TRBD2. The CDR3 is 16 residues long. V lost 4 bases to trimming and J lost 7 bases; unmatched junction nucleotides: 13. The V gene's germline CDR1 is SGHDT and CDR2 YYEEEE. The CDR3 is CASSPPGGLARNEQFF. The CDR3 region has the DNA TGTGCCAGCAGCCCCCCGGGCGGACTAGCTAGGAATGAGCAGTTCTTC.

This clonotype was found a few times. The chain is built from TRBV28 and TRBJ1-1; D uncertain. The V end lost 2 bases, the J end lost 1 base, and 8 bases lay between the germline ends. The germline CDR1 and CDR2 sequences are MDHEN and SYDVKM. This CDR3 has 14 amino acids. CDR3 protein: CASSLGRQNTEAFF. CDR3 DNA sequence: TGTGCCAGCAGTTTAGGCAGGCAGAACACTGAAGCTTTCTTT.

This clonotype was recorded once. The CDR3 carries no conserved terminal phenylalanine or tryptophan, so it likely arises from a read error. The J gene is TRBJ1-2, the V gene TRBV5-1; TRBD1 matches at 7 bases. CDR3 length: 14 amino acids. V lost 4 bases to trimming and J lost 4 bases; unmatched junction nucleotides: 7. Germline values: CDR1 SGHRS, CDR2 YFSETQ. The CDR3 loop reads CASSLGTEGYGYTL. The CDR3 coding sequence is TGCGCCAGCAGCCTGGGGACAGAGGGCTATGGCTACACCCTC.

This clonotype has more than one count but fewer than ten. This rearrangement joins TRBV28 to TRBJ1-1, with a possible D match to TRBD1 (6 bases). Germline CDR1 and CDR2: MDHEN and SYDVKM. V was cut by 6 bases and J by 0 bases, with 11 bases left in between. This CDR3 has 14 amino acids. The CDR3 nucleotides are TGTGCCAGCAGGACGGCAGGGGTGAACACTGAAGCTTTCTTT. Protein: CASRTAGVNTEAFF.

This clonotype has at least ten counts. The junction differs from germline at one of its ends, possibly a read error. The chain carries TRBV5-1 and TRBJ2-5, with D unclear. CDR3 size: 13 residues. Germline V gives CDR1 SGHRS, CDR2 YFSETQ. This CDR3 is CASSFGNQETQYF. CDR3 nucleotides: TGTGCCAGCAGTTTCGGCAACCAAGAGACCCAGTACTTC. Full variable domain (remainder filled in from reference TRBV5-1 and TRBJ2-5): KAGVTQTPRYLIKTRGQQVTLSCSPISGHRSVSWYQQTPGQGLQFLFEYFSETQRNKGNFPGRFSGRQFSNSRSEMNVSTLELGDSALYLCASSFGNQETQYFGPGTRLLVL.

The CDR3 DNA follows: TGCAGTGCTTCTGACACAGGGGTGGGTAACTATGGCTACACCTTC. Its translation: CSASDTGVGNYGYTF. This chain uses TRBV20-1 with TRBJ1-2; TRBD1 matches at 7 bases. The CDR3 covers 15 residues. V shed 5 bases and J 1 base; nucleotides not matched to a gene: 10. Germline lookup yields CDR1 DFQATT and CDR2 SNEGSKA (reference sequence).

This clonotype was picked up a small number of times. The chain links TRBV29-1 to TRBJ2-3; D unresolved. CDR1 is SQVTM, CDR2 ANQGSEA, per germline. Deletions cut 4 bases from V and 4 bases from J, with 9 bases between. The CDR3 consists of 12 residues. The CDR3 here is CSVVRKADTQYF. The CDR3 nucleotides read TGCAGCGTTGTAAGGAAGGCAGATACGCAGTATTTT.

The V and J genes are TRBV3-1 and TRBJ1-5, with D perhaps TRBD1 (5 bases). Per the germline V gene, CDR1 is LGHDT and CDR2 is YNNKEL (reference sequence). The CDR3 runs 13 residues. The V gene lost 4 bases and the J gene lost 10 bases, with 14 bases spanning the gap. CDR3 amino acids: CASSRFRQNPQHF. The CDR3 nucleotides read TGTGCCAGCAGCCGATTTAGACAGAATCCCCAGCATTTT.

This clonotype was detected only a few times. The V gene is TRBV20-1, the J gene TRBJ1-5; 7 bases are shared with TRBD1. Per germline, CDR1 DFQATT and CDR2 SNEGSKA (reference sequence). The CDR3 loop spans 14 amino acids. V lost 4 bases, J lost 0 bases, and 3 bases stayed unmatched. This CDR3 is CSATGGDSNQPQHF. The CDR3 DNA reads as TGCAGTGCTACAGGGGGGGATAGCAATCAGCCCCAGCATTTT.

This clonotype has at least ten counts. The gene calls are TRBV12-3 or TRBV12-4 and TRBJ2-5; 9 bases match TRBD1. This CDR3 contains 16 residues. V dropped 5 bases and J dropped 5; count of bases not matched to a gene: 12. DNA for the CDR3: TGTGCCAGCAGTGTCAACAGGGGGCGCCTTTTGGAGACCCAGTACTTC. Protein product: CASSVNRGRLLETQYF.

The sample holds a few counts of this clonotype. The chain is built from TRBV20-1 and TRBJ2-2; no clear D gene. Trimming pared 0 bases from V and 7 bases from J, leaving 18 bases between. The CDR3 runs to 16 residues. The germline gives CDR1 DFQATT, CDR2 SNEGSKA (reference sequence). Written as DNA, the CDR3 is TGCAGTGCTAGAGATCCCTCCCTAGATCCAGACGGGGAGCTGTTTTTT. It codes for CSARDPSLDPDGELFF.

V gene TRBV2 combines with J gene TRBJ1-1; D remains ambiguous. Germline CDR1 SNHLY, CDR2 FYNNEI. This CDR3 is 13 amino acids long. Deletions cut 8 bases from V and 5 bases from J, with 15 bases between. In DNA form, the CDR3 reads TGTGCCAGCTGTACCGGGGTGGGAACTGAAGCTTTCTTT. Protein product: CASCTGVGTEAFF.

The V gene is TRBV29-1, the J gene TRBJ2-4; D might be TRBD1 (6 bases). V was clipped by 3 bases and J by 5 bases, with 11 bases between them. Looked up from germline, CDR1 is SQVTM and CDR2 is ANQGSEA. CDR3 length: 13 amino acids. CDR3 sequence reads: CSVDETGENIQYF. CDR3 bases: TGCAGCGTTGATGAGACAGGCGAAAACATTCAGTACTTC.

This clonotype was counted only a few times. The rearrangement links TRBV5-4 to TRBJ2-7, with 7 bases matching TRBD1. This CDR3 spans 15 amino acids. Germline CDR1 reads SGHNT; CDR2 reads YYREEE (reference sequence). Trimming cost V 4 bases and J 6 bases; bases outside gene matches: 13. This CDR3 is CASSVSSGTVTEQYF. Written as DNA, the CDR3 is TGTGCCAGCAGCGTGAGTTCCGGGACAGTAACCGAGCAGTACTTC.

To note about this clonotype: A clone one base away is much larger, so this may be a read error. The chain uses TRBV7-8 and TRBJ2-5; 11 bases are shared with TRBD2. The CDR3 covers 15 residues. The germline V gene encodes CDR1 SGHVS and CDR2 FQNEAQ. In DNA form, the CDR3 reads TGTGCCAGCAGCTCCCGACTAGCGGGAACGGAGACCCGGTACTTC. Translated: CASSSRLAGTETRYF.

The chain uses TRBV2 and TRBJ2-7; 13 bases match TRBD2. The germline gives CDR1 SNHLY, CDR2 FYNNEI. V trimming: 6 bases; J trimming: 4 bases; junction bases outside the gene matches: 24. This CDR3 has 21 residues. CDR3 sequence: CASRYEGTSTSGRAALYEQYF. DNA for the CDR3: TGTGCCAGCAGATACGAAGGGACGTCAACTAGCGGGAGGGCCGCTTTGTACGAGCAGTACTTC.

This clonotype has only a few counts. This chain connects TRBV7-2 to TRBJ2-5, with 9 bases that match TRBD2. The CDR3 has 16 residues. V lost 0 bases, J lost 2 bases, and 4 bases stayed unmatched. Looked up from germline, CDR1 is SGHTA and CDR2 is FQGNSA. The CDR3 loop is CASSLAKTSGQETQYF. As DNA, the CDR3 is TGTGCCAGCAGCTTAGCAAAGACTAGCGGACAAGAGACCCAGTACTTC.

The rearrangement links TRBV24-1 to TRBJ2-2; tentative D call: TRBD1 (5 bases). V was trimmed by 9 bases and J by 0 bases, leaving 10 bases between them. Germline CDR1 is KGHDR and CDR2 is SFDVKD. This CDR3 has 14 amino acids. The CDR3 nucleotides are TGTGCCACCCAGGGTTTCCCGAACACCGGGGAGCTGTTTTTT. This translates into CATQGFPNTGELFF.

CDR3 region: CASSLAPGSYTEAFF. For the CDR3, the DNA is TGCGCCAGCAGCTTGGCCCCGGGTTCTTACACTGAAGCTTTCTTT. The chain combines TRBV5-1 with TRBJ1-1; D ambiguous. The germline V gene encodes CDR1 SGHRS and CDR2 YFSETQ. The CDR3 extends over 15 amino acids. V was shortened by 0 bases and J by 3 bases, with 12 bases between the two germline ends.

This chain connects TRBV24-1 to TRBJ2-1; weak D call: TRBD2 (6 bases). This CDR3 is 14 amino acids long. Germline V gene sequence: CDR1 KGHDR, CDR2 SFDVKD. The V end lost 5 bases, the J end lost 2 bases, and 9 bases lay between the germline ends. CDR3 region: CATSVGGTYNEQFF. The DNA for the CDR3 is TGTGCCACCAGTGTTGGGGGGACCTACAATGAGCAGTTCTTC.

The J gene is TRBJ1-2, the V gene TRBV20-1, with D unclear. V was shortened by 3 bases and J by 4 bases, with 9 bases between the two germline ends. Germline CDR1 is DFQATT and CDR2 is SNEGSKA (reference sequence). This CDR3 region has 12 residues. CDR3 coding DNA: TGCAGTGCTAGTATATGGACCTATGGCTACACCTTC. Encoded protein: CSASIWTYGYTF.

The CDR3 region has the DNA TGTGCCAGTGGGCCACGGGGCACCTACGAGCAGTACTTC. Translating it yields CASGPRGTYEQYF. The chain has TRBV19 and TRBJ2-7; D may correspond to TRBD1 or TRBD2 (5 bases each). The CDR3 is made up of 13 amino acids. Germline CDR1 reads LNHDA; CDR2 reads SQIVND (reference sequence). Trimming stripped 8 bases from V and 2 bases from J, with 13 bases between.

This clonotype was seen a handful of times. The genes are TRBV20-1 and TRBJ2-3; D not resolved. This CDR3 comprises 15 residues. V lost 3 bases to trimming and J lost 1 base, with 14 bases between them. Germline V CDR1 and CDR2: DFQATT, SNEGSKA (reference sequence). Here the CDR3 reads CSARPEGWGTDTQYF. DNA of the CDR3: TGCAGTGCTAGGCCGGAAGGGTGGGGCACAGATACGCAGTATTTT.

This clonotype was picked up a small number of times. The rearrangement joins TRBV5-5 to TRBJ1-5, with D unresolved. Germline CDR1 reads SGHKS; CDR2 reads YYEKEE (reference sequence). The ends were cut back, 2 bases at V and 6 bases at J, with 12 bases in the middle. The CDR3 length is 14 residues. CDR3 sequence: CASSLVGAGQPQHF. The CDR3 DNA reads TGTGCCAGCAGCTTAGTAGGTGCGGGTCAGCCCCAGCATTTT.

This clonotype came up many times. This sequence joins TRBV20-1 and TRBJ2-1, with a tentative D call TRBD2 (5 bases). Trimming removed 6 bases at V and 0 bases at J, with 15 bases between. This CDR3 spans 15 amino acids. Germline CDR1 and CDR2: DFQATT and SNEGSKA (reference sequence). CDR3 bases: TGCAGTGCGACACAACCGGGAAGCTCCTACAATGAGCAGTTCTTC. It specifies CSATQPGSSYNEQFF.

The genes are TRBV5-1 and TRBJ2-1, with TRBD2 identical over 12 bases. The CDR3 totals 19 residues. Germline V CDR1 and CDR2: SGHRS, YFSETQ. J was trimmed by 10 bases and V by 3 bases; bases with no gene match: 20. CDR3 nucleotides: TGCGCCAGCAGCTCTCGAGACAGGGGTGGACTAGCGGGGTACGTAGAGCAGTTCTTC. Translation gives CASSSRDRGGLAGYVEQFF.

This clonotype came up many times. The chain employs TRBV20-1 and TRBJ1-6; tentative D call: TRBD1 (5 bases). Germline-derived CDR1 and CDR2 are DFQATT and SNEGSKA (reference sequence). This CDR3 region has 14 residues. V lost 4 bases and J 0 bases, leaving 7 bases between the germline ends. The CDR3 is CSATGSSYNSPLHF. For the CDR3, the DNA is TGCAGTGCTACAGGGAGCTCCTATAATTCACCCCTCCACTTT.

The V call is TRBV4-3, the J call TRBJ2-1, with D hard to call. The germline CDR1 and CDR2 sequences are LGHNA and YSLEER. Trimming cost V 0 bases and J 6 bases, with 15 bases left between them. The CDR3 spans 16 residues. CDR3 sequence: CASSQEWNVIPNEQFF. The CDR3 region has the DNA TGCGCCAGCAGCCAAGAGTGGAATGTAATCCCCAATGAGCAGTTCTTC.